Shown below are 18 T cell receptor beta chains from a single sample sequenced in a study of T cells in Graves' hyperthyroidism and ophthalmopathy. The investigators amplified TCR beta CDR3 regions from RNA transcripts. RT-PCR in the first round (using the HTBI primer set) targeted the TCR CDR3. TCRdb re-called the multiplex PCR reads with MiXCR, one entry per CDR3 protein. The repertoire holds hundreds of thousands of distinct CDR3 sequences, with over 10% as singletons. Sequencing was done on a sample of blood. The receptors shown here come from a woman younger than 30 with Graves' hyperthyroidism.

The V call is TRBV29-1, the J call TRBJ1-3, with a possible D match to TRBD1 (6 bases). V lost 7 bases and J lost 4, with 11 bases in between. This CDR3 contains 12 residues. The germline V gene has CDR1 SQVTM and CDR2 ANQGSEA. CDR3 DNA: TGCAGCGCCCGGGACATAGGAAACACCATATATTTT. It translates to CSARDIGNTIYF.

This clonotype was recorded a few times. The chain carries TRBV27 and TRBJ1-2; 8 bases line up with TRBD1. V lost 0 bases, J lost 6 bases, and 3 bases stayed unmatched. The V gene's germline CDR1 is MNHEY and CDR2 SMNVEV (reference sequence). CDR3 length: 14 residues. The CDR3 loop is CASSLSPTGDGYTF. The CDR3 bases are TGTGCCAGCAGTTTATCCCCGACAGGGGATGGCTACACCTTC.

The sample holds many counts of this clonotype. The chain links TRBV3-1 to TRBJ2-1; a possible D gene is TRBD2 (6 bases). Trimming left V 3 bases short and J 7 bases short, with 19 bases between. This CDR3 contains 16 residues. Germline CDR1 LGHDT, CDR2 YNNKEL (reference sequence). This CDR3 reads CASSHVTGTPGNEQFF. The CDR3, as DNA: TGTGCCAGCAGCCATGTCACCGGGACTCCGGGGAATGAGCAGTTCTTC.

This clonotype was counted many times. The rearrangement joins TRBV5-6 to TRBJ2-7; 7 bases line up with TRBD1. Germline assignment: CDR1 SGHDT and CDR2 YYEEEE. The CDR3 is made up of 14 amino acids. The ends lost 2 bases at V and 4 bases at J; junction bases unmatched: 6. Here the CDR3 reads CASSFGQDLYEQYF. The CDR3 DNA reads TGTGCCAGCAGCTTCGGACAGGATCTGTACGAGCAGTACTTC.

In its sample, this clonotype was seen many times. The chain joins TRBV6-2 or TRBV6-3 to TRBJ2-1, with a possible D match to TRBD1 (5 bases). V was shortened by 0 bases and J by 7 bases, with 13 bases between the two germline ends. Germline V gives CDR1 MNHEY, CDR2 SVGEGT. The CDR3 spans 15 residues. The CDR3 DNA follows: TGTGCCAGCAGTTACTCGCCTGTTAGGGGTAATGAGCAGTTCTTC. The encoded protein is CASSYSPVRGNEQFF.

The chain has TRBV29-1 and TRBJ1-2; D unresolved. The germline V gene has CDR1 SQVTM and CDR2 ANQGSEA. This CDR3 is 11 amino acids long. The V and J ends lost 4 bases and 7 bases respectively, with 10 bases between them. The CDR3, as DNA: TGCAGCGTTGTTGAAATTCCTGGCTACACCTTC. This sequence encodes CSVVEIPGYTF.

In the case of this clonotype: A junction boundary mismatches the germline segment, possibly from a read error. V usage is TRBV20-1 and J usage is TRBJ2-1; 11 nucleotides match TRBD2. The CDR3 spans 17 residues. Germline values: CDR1 DFQATT, CDR2 SNEGSKA (reference sequence). CDR3: CSARGGTSGAFYNEQLF. The CDR3 nucleotides are TGCAGTGCTAGAGGAGGGACTAGCGGAGCCTTCTACAATGAGCAGCTCTTC.

This clonotype was observed at least ten times. This chain uses TRBV30 with TRBJ1-2; D unresolved. CDR1 and CDR2 from the germline V gene are GTSNPN and SVGIG (reference sequence). The V gene lost 3 bases and the J gene lost 8 bases, with 10 bases spanning the gap. The CDR3 extends over 11 amino acids. The DNA for the CDR3 is TGTGCCTGGAGAGCTAGAAGGGGCTACACCTTC. This gives the protein CAWRARRGYTF.

In this sample, this clonotype turned up a few times. The rearrangement links TRBV19 to TRBJ2-1; TRBD2 matches at 12 bases. The CDR3 spans 15 residues. Germline V gene data show CDR1 as LNHDA and CDR2 as SQIVND (reference sequence). The trim removed 7 bases at V and 7 bases at J, leaving 8 bases unmatched. DNA for the CDR3: TGTGCCAGTAACCCCCTAGCGGGAGGGCGGAATGAGCAGTTCTTC. Protein: CASNPLAGGRNEQFF.

At least ten counts were recorded for this clonotype. V usage is TRBV20-1 and J usage is TRBJ2-7, with 8 bases lining up with TRBD1. The CDR3 runs to 18 residues. The J segment lost 2 bases and the V segment lost 5 bases, leaving 20 bases of the junction unmatched. Per the germline V gene, CDR1 is DFQATT and CDR2 is SNEGSKA (reference sequence). CDR3 protein: CSAENPTGEVVTTYEQYF. CDR3 nucleotide sequence: TGCAGTGCTGAAAACCCGACAGGGGAAGTGGTTACGACCTACGAGCAGTACTTC.

This clonotype was recorded at least ten times. This rearrangement joins TRBV7-9 to TRBJ1-2; 7 nucleotides match TRBD1. Unmatched junction bases numbered 7, after V lost 2 bases and J lost 4 bases. Germline V gene lookup returns CDR1 SEHNR and CDR2 FQNEAQ (reference sequence). This CDR3 region has 15 residues. In nucleotides, the CDR3 is TGTGCCAGCAGCTTACTGGGAGCAGGGGGCTATGGCTACACCTTC. As protein: CASSLLGAGGYGYTF. Supplemented by reference TRBV7-9 and TRBJ1-2, the full variable domain reads DTGVSQNPRHKITKRGQNVTFRCDPISEHNRLYWYRQTLGQGPEFLTYFQNEAQLEKSRLLSDRFSAERPKGSFSTLEIQRTEQGDSAMYLCASSLLGAGGYGYTFGSGTRLTVV.

The table lists this clonotype with many counts. The V gene is TRBV10-1, the J gene TRBJ2-5; 7 nucleotides line up with TRBD2. Unmatched junction bases numbered 18, after V lost 7 bases and J lost 4 bases. Germline loops: CDR1 WNHNN, CDR2 SYGVQD (reference sequence). The CDR3 runs 17 residues. CDR3 in DNA: TGCGCCAGCACCAACTATGGCGGGGGAACCAGTGTAGAGACCCAGTACTTC. Translated, it gives CASTNYGGGTSVETQYF.

This clonotype was detected many times. V is TRBV28 and J is TRBJ1-5; unclear D gene. Trimming shortened V by 0 bases and J by 9 bases, and 12 bases separated the two germline ends. Germline assignment: CDR1 MDHEN and CDR2 SYDVKM. CDR3 length: 14 amino acids. CDR3 DNA sequence: TGTGCCAGCAGTTTATGGGACCGTAATGGGCCCCAGCATTTT. This translates into CASSLWDRNGPQHF.

This clonotype was seen ten or more times. The rearrangement uses TRBV28 and TRBJ2-3; the D gene is possibly TRBD2 (5 bases). V lost 6 bases, J lost 6 bases, and 19 bases lay in between. From germline, CDR1 is MDHEN and CDR2 SYDVKM. The CDR3 loop spans 15 amino acids. The CDR3 region has the DNA TGTGCCAGCAGACCCGAGGGCAGGCCGGGGGATACGCAGTATTTT. Translation gives CASRPEGRPGDTQYF. Together with reference TRBV28 and TRBJ2-3, the CDR3 gives the full variable domain: DVKVTQSSRYLVKRTGEKVFLECVQDMDHENMFWYRQDPGLGLRLIYFSYDVKMKEKGDIPEGYSVSREKKERFSLILESASTNQTSMYLCASRPEGRPGDTQYFGPGTRLTVL.

The V gene is TRBV20-1, the J gene TRBJ2-6; D possibly corresponds to TRBD1 (5 bases). The CDR3 contains 17 residues. Germline-derived CDR1 and CDR2 are DFQATT and SNEGSKA (reference sequence). Trimming took 0 bases from V and 1 from J, leaving 13 bases between them. For the CDR3, the DNA is TGCAGTGCTAGAGACCAGGGCCTCCGGTCTGGGGCCAACGTCCTGACTTTC. Protein: CSARDQGLRSGANVLTF.

This clonotype was counted many times. V and J are TRBV11-2 and TRBJ2-7; D gene uncertain. This CDR3 has 15 amino acids. The germline V and J ends were trimmed by 1 base and 3 bases, with 13 bases remaining between them. Looked up from germline, CDR1 is SGHAT and CDR2 is FQNNGV. The CDR3 nucleotides are TGTGCCAGCAGCTTAGGGGCTAATCCCCTCTACGAGCAGTACTTC. Amino acid sequence: CASSLGANPLYEQYF.

This clonotype was seen a few times. Since the CDR3 does not end with the conserved phenylalanine or tryptophan, this likely comes from a read error. The chain couples TRBV9 to TRBJ2-3, with a tentative D call TRBD2 (5 bases). In germline, CDR1 is SGDLS, CDR2 YYNGEE. The CDR3 is made up of 16 amino acids. V dropped 0 bases and J dropped 0 bases, with 11 bases sitting between them. This CDR3 is CASSVEAGRSTDTQYS. CDR3 sequence (DNA): TGTGCCAGCAGCGTAGAGGCGGGCCGAAGCACAGATACGCAGTATTCT.

This clonotype was counted ten times or more. The rearrangement joins TRBV7-9 to TRBJ2-7, with 7 positions matching TRBD2. This CDR3 comprises 16 residues. The germline gives CDR1 SEHNR, CDR2 FQNEAQ (reference sequence). J gave up 0 bases and V 5 bases, and 10 bases lay outside the gene matches. The CDR3 sequence is CASSEAAGDRSYEQYF. CDR3 nucleotides: TGTGCCAGCAGCGAGGCCGCGGGGGACCGCTCCTACGAGCAGTACTTC.